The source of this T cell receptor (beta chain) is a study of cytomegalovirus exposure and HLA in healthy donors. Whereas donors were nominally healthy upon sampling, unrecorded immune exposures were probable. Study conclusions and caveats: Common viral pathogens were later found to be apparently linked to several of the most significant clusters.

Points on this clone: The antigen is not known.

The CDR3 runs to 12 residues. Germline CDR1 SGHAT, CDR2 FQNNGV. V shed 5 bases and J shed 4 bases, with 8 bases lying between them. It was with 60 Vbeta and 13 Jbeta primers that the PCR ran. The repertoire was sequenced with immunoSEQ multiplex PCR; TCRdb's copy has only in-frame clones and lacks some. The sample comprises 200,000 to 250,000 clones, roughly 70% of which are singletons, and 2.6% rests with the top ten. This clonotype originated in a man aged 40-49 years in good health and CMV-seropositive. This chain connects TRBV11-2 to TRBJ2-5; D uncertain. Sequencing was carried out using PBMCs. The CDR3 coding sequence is TGTGCCAGCAGCGTCCTAGGAGAGACCCAGTACTTC. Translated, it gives CASSVLGETQYF.